The 18 T cell receptor beta chains listed next were all sequenced from one sample in a study of cytomegalovirus exposure and HLA in healthy donors. PCR involved 60 Vbeta and 13 Jbeta primers. Clones were read by immunoSEQ multiplex PCR, and TCRdb kept only the in-frame ones, dropping some. Altogether around 190,000 clones are present, about 81% being singletons, with the ten largest covering over 4%. What was sequenced was PBMCs. All receptors come from a man in his thirties or forties in good health and CMV-seropositive.

The gene calls are TRBV9 and TRBJ1-1; D not resolved. V was cut by 1 base and J by 7 bases, with 23 bases left in between. The germline gives CDR1 SGDLS, CDR2 YYNGEE. This CDR3 is 17 amino acids long. The CDR3 nucleotides are TGTGCCAGCAGCGTATCTGGCGATCGGACTTCACCATATGAAGCTTTCTTT. It codes for CASSVSGDRTSPYEAFF.

V gene TRBV27 combines with J gene TRBJ2-7, with D possibly being TRBD2 (6 bases). CDR3 length: 12 amino acids. V was cut by 3 bases and J by 5 bases, with 8 bases left in between. Germline CDR1 reads MNHEY; CDR2 reads SMNVEV (reference sequence). CDR3 sequence reads: CASSFPGDEQYF. The CDR3 coding sequence is TGTGCCAGCAGTTTTCCGGGGGACGAGCAGTACTTC.

V usage is TRBV4-3 and J usage is TRBJ1-2, with 7 bases identical to TRBD1. J lost 3 bases, V lost 2 bases, and 6 bases had no gene match. The CDR3 length is 15 residues. CDR1 LGHNA and CDR2 YSLEER come from the germline V gene. The CDR3 sequence is CASSQTRQGYYGYTF. The CDR3 DNA reads as TGCGCCAGCAGCCAAACGAGACAGGGCTACTATGGCTACACCTTC.

This clone was detected a few times. CDR3 loop: CASSEFGRAGASYNEQFF. As DNA, the CDR3 is TGTGCCAGCAGTGAATTTGGGAGGGCGGGAGCTTCCTACAATGAGCAGTTCTTC. The chain uses TRBV25-1 and TRBJ2-1; 7 bases are shared with TRBD2. Germline lookup yields CDR1 MGHDK and CDR2 SYGVNS. The CDR3 spans 18 residues. Losses at the gene ends were 1 base for V and 1 base for J; bases not matched to a gene: 10.

The chain has TRBV28 and TRBJ2-7; 7 nucleotides agree with TRBD1. With V trimmed by 7 bases and J by 5 bases, 8 bases remained unmatched. Germline-derived CDR1 and CDR2 are MDHEN and SYDVKM. This CDR3 spans 13 amino acids. CDR3 amino acids: CASTLTGAHEQYF. The DNA of the CDR3 is TGTGCCAGCACCCTAACAGGGGCCCACGAGCAGTACTTC.

This clone showed up many times. The chain joins TRBV6-5 to TRBJ1-5, with 7 nucleotides matching TRBD1. The V segment lost 6 bases and the J segment 6 bases; nucleotides outside the gene matches: 5. The CDR3 has 13 residues. Germline loops: CDR1 MNHEY, CDR2 SVGAGI. The CDR3 loop reads CASSDRALQPQHF. Written as DNA, the CDR3 is TGTGCCAGCAGCGACAGGGCCCTTCAGCCCCAGCATTTT.

This chain links TRBV5-6 with TRBJ2-1; no definite D call. The V and J ends lost 2 bases and 8 bases respectively, with 5 bases between them. The CDR3 consists of 11 residues. In germline, CDR1 is SGHDT, CDR2 YYEEEE. This CDR3 is CASSLEHEQFF. In DNA, the CDR3 is TGTGCCAGCAGCTTAGAGCATGAGCAGTTCTTC.

V usage is TRBV4-2 and J usage is TRBJ2-3; 11 bases are a match to TRBD2. V dropped 2 bases and J dropped 6; count of bases not matched to a gene: 10. Germline V CDR1 and CDR2: LGHNA, YNFKEQ. This CDR3 contains 17 residues. CDR3 nucleotides: TGTGCCAGCAGCCAACAAATTAGCGGGAGGGTCGGCGATACGCAGTATTTT. Translated, it gives CASSQQISGRVGDTQYF.

The chain carries TRBV2 and TRBJ2-5, with 12 positions matching TRBD2. The CDR3 extends over 15 amino acids. V was pared by 6 bases and J by 1 base, with 3 bases of the junction left unmatched. The germline V gene encodes CDR1 SNHLY and CDR2 FYNNEI. CDR3 residues: CASSLLAGGQETQYF. The CDR3 DNA follows: TGTGCCAGCAGCCTACTAGCGGGGGGCCAAGAGACCCAGTACTTC.

The rearrangement joins TRBV9 to TRBJ2-3; TRBD2 is a possible D gene (5 bases). V dropped 3 bases and J dropped 6 bases, with 8 bases sitting between them. Germline CDR1 and CDR2: SGDLS and YYNGEE. This CDR3 contains 12 residues. The CDR3 region is CASSARTDTQYF. CDR3 DNA: TGTGCCAGCAGCGCCCGGACTGATACGCAGTATTTT.

In its sample, this clone was seen a few times. The CDR3 spells CASSRKTGFYEQYF. The CDR3 coding sequence is TGTGCCAGCAGTAGAAAGACAGGTTTCTACGAGCAGTACTTC. The chain recombines TRBV27 with TRBJ2-5; possible D gene TRBD1, 6 bases. The J call may be in error: the DNA end matches TRBJ2-7 better. Germline V lookup: CDR1 MNHEY, CDR2 SMNVEV (reference sequence). CDR3 size: 14 residues.

V gene TRBV27 combines with J gene TRBJ2-3; tentatively, D is TRBD1 (6 bases). V was trimmed by 0 bases and J by 3 bases, leaving 13 bases between them. The CDR3 has 16 residues. Germline CDR1 is MNHEY and CDR2 is SMNVEV (reference sequence). This CDR3 reads CASSLSQPGTTDTQYF. DNA for the CDR3: TGTGCCAGCAGTTTATCCCAACCCGGGACAACAGATACGCAGTATTTT.

This chain links TRBV5-1 with TRBJ2-5, with a possible D match to TRBD1 (6 bases). The V and J ends lost 3 bases and 3 bases respectively, with 15 bases between them. The CDR3 extends over 15 amino acids. The germline CDR1 and CDR2 sequences are SGHRS and YFSETQ. CDR3: CASSWSDSPEETQYF. The DNA for the CDR3 is TGCGCCAGCAGCTGGTCGGACAGCCCCGAAGAGACCCAGTACTTC.

This chain links TRBV15 with TRBJ2-7, with D perhaps TRBD2 (5 bases). The CDR3 covers 14 residues. Trimming cost V 3 bases and J 2 bases, with 11 bases left between them. CDR1 is LNHNV and CDR2 is YYDKDF in the germline V gene (reference sequence). The CDR3 region is CATSSPAEAYEQYF. In nucleotides, the CDR3 is TGTGCCACCAGCAGTCCAGCGGAGGCCTACGAGCAGTACTTC.

For the CDR3, the DNA is TGTGCCAGCAGCTGGTCGGACAGGGGAGAGACCCAGTACTTC. It translates to CASSWSDRGETQYF. The rearrangement links TRBV11-2 to TRBJ2-5, with 9 bases that match TRBD1. CDR3 length equals 14 residues. Germline V gives CDR1 SGHAT, CDR2 FQNNGV. V was pared by 4 bases and J by 4 bases, with 4 bases of the junction left unmatched.

This chain links TRBV6-1 with TRBJ1-2; a weak D match, TRBD1 (6 bases). Trimming removed 6 bases from V and 8 bases from J, with 10 bases in between. The CDR3 has 11 amino acids. Per germline, CDR1 MNHNS and CDR2 SASEGT. Written as DNA, the CDR3 is TGTGCCAGCAGCTGGGGGCGGGGCTACACCTTC. Its protein is CASSWGRGYTF.

The chain uses TRBV7-9 and TRBJ2-5; 7 bases map to TRBD2. Trimming at V came to 0 bases and at J to 3 bases, leaving 1 base not matched to a gene. From germline, CDR1 is SEHNR and CDR2 FQNEAQ (reference sequence). This CDR3 spans 14 amino acids. The CDR3 protein is CASSLAGGKETQYF. The DNA for the CDR3 is TGTGCCAGCAGCTTAGCGGGGGGGAAAGAGACCCAGTACTTC.

The gene calls are TRBV28 and TRBJ2-7, with D perhaps TRBD1 (6 bases). Germline lookup yields CDR1 MDHEN and CDR2 SYDVKM. This CDR3 region has 15 residues. The V end lost 7 bases, the J end lost 2 bases, and 18 bases lay between the germline ends. The DNA of the CDR3 is TGTGCCAGCACCCGAGGTGGGGGCGCCCCCTACGAGCAGTACTTC. Translation: CASTRGGGAPYEQYF.